The clone carrying this T cell receptor beta chain showed up just once. Source study methods: Nucleated cell counts were estimated from reference gene primer amplification. Sequenced by immunoSEQ multiplex PCR; TCRdb stores in-frame clones only, minus some. V and J calls and clone size are given by that table; D and trimming were obtained from the DNA. The sample has under 65,000 clones, about 90% seen once. This sample is drawn from a study of blood T cell repertoires in COVID-19. The length of the CDR3 is 14 residues. Trimming at V came to 4 bases and at J to 4 bases, leaving 4 bases not matched to a gene. Germline assignment: CDR1 SGHRS and CDR2 YFSETQ.

The source material was peripheral blood. The chain links TRBV5-1 to TRBJ1-5; 8 bases are shared with TRBD1. This sequence was found in a human donor in a cohort sampled during active COVID-19. The CDR3 DNA is TGCGCCAGCAGCCAGGGGACAGGAAATCAGCCCCAGCATTTT. It encodes CASSQGTGNQPQHF.